The present entry profiles one T cell receptor (beta chain) with its context. The target antigen is unknown. This entry comes from a study of graft-versus-host responses after intestinal transplantation. For the study at large: For approximately three years after anti-thymocyte globulin induction, all recipients took tacrolimus and steroids.

TCRdb keeps only in-frame clones here, not all; method: immunoSEQ multiplex PCR. This sample has about 93,000 clones, with roughly 93% found just once. This CDR3 comprises 20 residues. Germline loops: CDR1 SNHLY, CDR2 FYNNEI. Trimming took off 2 bases at V and 3 bases at J, with 27 bases between the two ends. The origin of this receptor is a human donor who received an intestinal transplant. This specimen consisted of unstimulated CD8+ T cells sorted from spleen or lymph node cells, obtained before intestinal transplant. J is TRBJ2-3 and V is TRBV2; TRBD1 might be the D (6 bases). DNA for the CDR3: TGTGCCAGCAGTGAACAGGTAGATGAGGAAACAGGGCTTGATACAGATACGCAGTATTTT. Translated, it gives CASSEQVDEETGLDTDTQYF.